The next 14 T cell receptor beta chains were all read from a single sample in a study of cytomegalovirus exposure and HLA in healthy donors. Profiled with immunoSEQ multiplex PCR; TCRdb holds only in-frame clones, not every one. The sample yields 150,000 to 200,000 clones, roughly 96% seen once. Material for sequencing was PBMCs. The receptor source for this set is a woman aged 18-30 years in good health and CMV-seronegative.

The CDR3 sequence is CASSPPDRSYEQYF. CDR3 nucleotides: TGTGCCAGCTCACCTCCGGACAGGTCCTACGAGCAGTACTTC. The chain joins TRBV18 to TRBJ2-7; 7 bases align to TRBD1. Germline CDR1 and CDR2: KGHSH and LQKENI. CDR3 size: 14 residues. After removal of 3 bases from V and 1 base from J, the junction contained 3 bases not matched to a gene.

This chain links TRBV12-5 with TRBJ1-2, with TRBD1 as a possible D gene (6 bases). Trimming removed 4 bases from V and 4 bases from J, with 10 bases in between. Germline V gives CDR1 LGHNT, CDR2 FRNRAP. The CDR3 length is 13 residues. The CDR3 region has the DNA TGTGCTAGTGGTTACGGACAGATCTATGGCTACACCTTC. Protein: CASGYGQIYGYTF.

The V and J genes are TRBV15 and TRBJ1-1; D gene ambiguous. Germline V gene lookup returns CDR1 LNHNV and CDR2 YYDKDF (reference sequence). This CDR3 has 15 residues. V lost 0 bases to trimming and J lost 7 bases, with 15 bases between them. The CDR3 nucleotides are TGTGCCACCAGCAGAGATCGAACAGTTGAGAATGAAGCTTTCTTT. The encoded protein is CATSRDRTVENEAFF. The entire variable domain, with the rest obtained from reference TRBV15 and TRBJ1-1, is as follows: DAMVIQNPRYQVTQFGKPVTLSCSQTLNHNVMYWYQQKSSQAPKLLFHYYDKDFNNEADTPDNFQSRRPNTSFCFLDIRSPGLGDTAMYLCATSRDRTVENEAFFGQGTRLTVV.

The genes are TRBV18 and TRBJ2-1, with D possibly being TRBD2 (7 bases). V was shortened by 3 bases and J by 0 bases, with 15 bases between the two germline ends. Germline V gene data show CDR1 as KGHSH and CDR2 as LQKENI. This CDR3 spans 17 amino acids. Here the CDR3 DNA reads TGTGCCAGCTCACCGTACCGCGGGGGCAGCTCCTACAATGAGCAGTTCTTC. This sequence encodes CASSPYRGGSSYNEQFF.

This clone has only one observation. The chain has TRBV5-1 and TRBJ2-5; 8 bases align to TRBD1. CDR3 size: 14 residues. From germline, CDR1 is SGHRS and CDR2 YFSETQ. V was clipped by 4 bases and J by 3 bases; unmatched bases: 5. The CDR3 DNA reads as TGCGCCAGCAGCACCTACAGGGGGGAAGAGACCCAGTACTTC. Its translation is CASSTYRGEETQYF. Full variable domain (outside the CDR3, taken from reference TRBV5-1 and TRBJ2-5): KAGVTQTPRYLIKTRGQQVTLSCSPISGHRSVSWYQQTPGQGLQFLFEYFSETQRNKGNFPGRFSGRQFSNSRSEMNVSTLELGDSALYLCASSTYRGEETQYFGPGTRLLVL.

The chain joins TRBV6-6 to TRBJ2-7, with a weak D call TRBD2 (6 bases). This CDR3 spans 15 amino acids. V lost 3 bases and J 3 bases, leaving 15 bases between the germline ends. The germline V gene encodes CDR1 MNHNY and CDR2 SVGAGI (reference sequence). Written as DNA, the CDR3 is TGTGCCAGCAGTTATTCGACTCGTAGCGGCTACGAGCAGTACTTC. Translating gives CASSYSTRSGYEQYF.

CDR3 bases: TGTGCCTGGAGTCCCTGGACAGGGGACAAGACCCAGTACTTC. The encoded protein is CAWSPWTGDKTQYF. The J gene is TRBJ2-5, the V gene TRBV30, with TRBD1 identical over 9 bases. The CDR3 is 14 residues long. J was trimmed by 6 bases and V by 2 bases; bases with no gene match: 7. Germline CDR1 and CDR2: GTSNPN and SVGIG (reference sequence).

The chain employs TRBV9 and TRBJ1-2; D uncertain. The germline V and J ends were trimmed by 3 bases and 3 bases, with 12 bases remaining between them. The germline V gene encodes CDR1 SGDLS and CDR2 YYNGEE. This CDR3 contains 14 residues. The CDR3 is CASSDGVVYYGYTF. Written as DNA, the CDR3 is TGTGCCAGCAGCGACGGGGTAGTTTACTATGGCTACACCTTC.

Only one count was recorded for this clone. The chain uses TRBV29-1 and TRBJ2-5; 11 bases align to TRBD2. This CDR3 has 17 residues. Germline loops: CDR1 SQVTM, CDR2 ANQGSEA. V trimming: 3 bases; J trimming: 1 base; junction bases outside the gene matches: 10. The CDR3 sequence is CSVDGLAGGRLQETQYF. In DNA, the CDR3 is TGCAGCGTTGATGGGCTAGCGGGGGGTCGTCTCCAAGAGACCCAGTACTTC.

This chain links TRBV19 with TRBJ1-3; no clear D. Germline-derived CDR1 and CDR2 are LNHDA and SQIVND (reference sequence). Trimming removed 10 bases from V and 0 bases from J, with 13 bases in between. The CDR3 is 14 residues long. Written as DNA, the CDR3 is TGTGCCACCCGGACTGGCGGCTCTGGAAACACCATATATTTT. Its protein is CATRTGGSGNTIYF.

The chain carries TRBV4-3 and TRBJ1-1; 7 bases are shared with TRBD1. This CDR3 is built from 15 residues. Trimming cost V 4 bases and J 4 bases; bases outside gene matches: 9. Germline CDR1 is LGHNA and CDR2 is YSLEER. The CDR3 coding sequence is TGCGCCAGCAGCCCATCGACAGGGTCCTTCACTGAAGCTTTCTTT. Protein product: CASSPSTGSFTEAFF.

The chain recombines TRBV4-1 with TRBJ2-2, with 7 nucleotides matching TRBD2. The CDR3 runs to 17 residues. V lost 4 bases, J lost 4 bases, and 12 bases stayed unmatched. CDR1 MGHRA and CDR2 YSYEKL come from the germline V gene. CDR3 nucleotide sequence: TGCGCCAGCAGCCCATCGACTGGGCGGGGGACCACCGGGGAGCTGTTTTTT. Amino acids: CASSPSTGRGTTGELFF.

The V and J genes are TRBV11-2 and TRBJ1-2, with a tentative D call TRBD1 (5 bases). Germline V gene lookup returns CDR1 SGHAT and CDR2 FQNNGV. This CDR3 spans 14 amino acids. V was clipped by 0 bases and J by 5 bases, with 10 bases between them. The CDR3 here is CASSLDRAGYGYTF. In nucleotides, the CDR3 is TGTGCCAGCAGCTTAGATCGGGCAGGGTATGGCTACACCTTC. The full variable domain, its missing parts supplied by reference TRBV11-2 and TRBJ1-2, is EAGVAQSPRYKIIEKRQSVAFWCNPISGHATLYWYQQILGQGPKLLIQFQNNGVVDDSQLPKDRFSAERLKGVDSTLKIQPAKLEDSAVYLCASSLDRAGYGYTFGSGTRLTVV.

V and J are TRBV18 and TRBJ1-3; no clear D. From germline, CDR1 is KGHSH and CDR2 LQKENI. The CDR3 extends over 14 amino acids. V was pared by 2 bases and J by 0 bases, with 5 bases between. The CDR3: CASSPDFSGNTIYF. CDR3 DNA sequence: TGTGCCAGCTCACCAGACTTCTCTGGAAACACCATATATTTT.